Listed below are T cell receptor beta chains from one sample, sequenced in a study of human versus mouse CDR3 diversity and MHC coevolution. The data were produced by immunoSEQ multiplex PCR, yet TCRdb's version contains in-frame clones alone and is incomplete. Found here are some 82,000 clones, around 93% of them singletons; the top ten hold over 1.3%. The sample comprised naive CD4+ T cells from blood. The source of these receptors is a person aged 30-69 years in good health. Both conserved end residues are trimmed from each CDR3. Each record gives: J gene, V gene, CDR3 protein.

TRBJ2-7 | TRBV21-1 | ASSKEWGRGRVYEQY
TRBJ2-7 | TRBV5-1 | ASSLVRSSSEQY
TRBJ2-5 | TRBV2 | ASSATSGGRETQY
TRBJ2-3 | TRBV19 | ASSMMLLGPDTQY
TRBJ1-1 | TRBV6-1 | ASSEADQGVAF
TRBJ1-5 | TRBV9 | ASSTLGRDNQPQH
TRBJ2-6 | TRBV10-3 | AIWRGGANVLT
TRBJ1-2 | TRBV7-2 | ASSLGDRGLIYGYT
TRBJ2-1 | TRBV7-3 | ASSPTSGAYNEQF
TRBJ1-6 | TRBV5-1 | ASSLETVGSPLH
TRBJ1-4 | TRBV5-6 | ASSFGVGEKLF
TRBJ1-5 | TRBV5-8 | ASSTGTGGNQPQH
TRBJ1-2 | TRBV6-5 | ASTQAGVLNYGYT
TRBJ2-5 | TRBV18 | ASSGGASQY
TRBJ2-1 | TRBV9 | ASSRAGAGGGNEQF
TRBJ1-6 | TRBV27 | ASTWRSHNSPLH
TRBJ1-2 | TRBV6-1 | ASSPPGFGYGYT
TRBJ2-7 | TRBV5-1 | ASSGAQSAEQY
TRBJ2-7 | TRBV11-2 | ASSLQQGYSYEQY
TRBJ2-3 | TRBV6-5 | ASRGLASTDTQY
TRBJ2-5 | TRBV29-1 | SAGLAGETQY
TRBJ1-5 | TRBV5-5 | ASSFTPDRGSQPQH
TRBJ2-1 | TRBV19 | ASSGQVAGNNEQF
TRBJ1-2 | TRBV5-1 | ASSLADFYGYT
TRBJ2-7 | TRBV6-6 | ASRSGAGVQYEQY
TRBJ2-4 | TRBV7-8 | ASSLVRSGGGKNIQY
TRBJ1-2 | TRBV27 | ASSLEGNYGYT
TRBJ1-2 | TRBV25-1 | ASSESQGLGYGYT
TRBJ2-7 | TRBV10-3 | AIGAGGYSYEQY
TRBJ1-3 | TRBV18 | ASSPIRDTGNTIY
TRBJ1-2 | TRBV10-3 | AISESMTGTYGYT
TRBJ1-2 | TRBV19 | ASNRGGAGYGYT
TRBJ1-1 | TRBV7-2 | ASSLAPPGSGNTEAF
TRBJ2-3 | TRBV5-1 | ASSLLTSGGNTDTQY
TRBJ2-2 | TRBV12-5 | ASGPGLATGELF
TRBJ2-1 | TRBV30 | AWSVGAILYNEQF
TRBJ2-7 | TRBV15 | ATSTNYEQY
. | TRBV9 | ASTTGASSEQY
TRBJ2-2 | TRBV28 | ASRDERYVTGELF
TRBJ1-5 | TRBV7-2 | ASSLRWGDQPQH
TRBJ2-3 | TRBV7-7 | ASSRDRGDTQY
TRBJ2-7 | TRBV10-3 | AISGLMGQGAGYEQY
TRBJ2-2 | TRBV27 | ASSLLAGEGYTGELF
. | TRBV5-4 | ASSLAWGGEQY
TRBJ1-1 | TRBV5-5 | ASSRPTGETEAF
TRBJ1-5 | TRBV28 | ASSPSNQPQH
TRBJ2-2 | TRBV5-1 | ASSRDRASTGELF
TRBJ1-5 | TRBV28 | ASTATGRNQPQH
TRBJ2-7 | TRBV9 | ASSVAPEGGTR
TRBJ2-5 | TRBV30 | ACPRGRAETQY
TRBJ2-7 | TRBV4-3 | ASSRDRGEQY
TRBJ1-5 | TRBV30 | AWSPGESQPQH
TRBJ1-5 | TRBV28 | ASQGPGQPQH
TRBJ2-2 | TRBV7-2 | ASSQLAGNTGELF
TRBJ2-1 | TRBV27 | ASRGLAGGPGLRQF
TRBJ1-5 | TRBV15 | ATSRSQGAMSNQPQH